This T cell receptor (beta chain) was identified in a study of regulatory T cells in long-lasting Graves disease. Points from the study as a whole: The sample size was small, and this may have reduced accuracy. Public clonotype sharing was higher in persistent than newly diagnosed patients.

The TCR beta library used iRepertoire HTBI primers with Arm-PCR amplification of CDR3. TCRdb ran MiXCR on the multiplex PCR reads and lists one entry per CDR3 protein. The table includes hundreds of thousands of distinct CDR3 sequences, roughly 15% detected once. V was trimmed by 0 bases and J by 4 bases, leaving 7 bases between them. The CDR3 loop spans 13 amino acids. Germline assignment: CDR1 MGHRA and CDR2 YSYEKL. This clonotype was detected a few times. Its antigen is not identified. The time point here: newly diagnosed GD, antithyroid drugs for less than 3 months. The TCR library used RNA extracted from PBMCs. The same data also contributed to another study, on T cells in Graves' hyperthyroidism and ophthalmopathy.

This receptor was obtained from a woman aged 40-65 years with Graves disease. The V call is TRBV4-1, the J call TRBJ2-7, with D uncertain. Source: peripheral blood mononuclear cells (PBMCs), taken at new diagnosis, from a patient treated with antithyroid drugs. CDR3 nucleotides: TGCGCCAGCAGCCAAGAGTCCTGGTACGAGCAGTACTTC. Protein: CASSQESWYEQYF.